Below are 18 T cell receptor beta chains sequenced from a single sample in a study of cytomegalovirus exposure and HLA in healthy donors. Generated by immunoSEQ multiplex PCR, the TCRdb table keeps only in-frame clones and is missing some. Found here are 250,000 to 400,000 clones, roughly nine tenths of them singletons; the top ten hold approximately 1.1%. Material: PBMCs. These receptors were collected from a woman aged 25 to 39 in good health and CMV-seropositive.

The V gene is TRBV27, the J gene TRBJ2-2; 9 bases are a match to TRBD2. This CDR3 has 14 residues. Germline CDR1 and CDR2: MNHEY and SMNVEV (reference sequence). J lost 8 bases, V lost 3 bases, and 4 bases had no gene match. CDR3 sequence reads: CASSFVAGEGELFF. The CDR3, as DNA: TGTGCCAGCAGTTTCGTAGCGGGAGAGGGGGAGCTGTTTTTT.

This sequence joins TRBV9 and TRBJ2-7, with 8 bases identical to TRBD2. The V gene end was trimmed by 0 bases and the J gene end by 7 bases; junction bases not matched to a gene: 9. Per germline, CDR1 SGDLS and CDR2 YYNGEE. This CDR3 region has 15 residues. The DNA for the CDR3 is TGTGCCAGCAGCGTAGCCGGTAGCGGGGCCTGGGAGCAGTACTTC. Encoded protein: CASSVAGSGAWEQYF.

The rearrangement links TRBV27 to TRBJ2-3; no firm D call. The CDR3 loop spans 14 amino acids. Germline-derived CDR1 and CDR2 are MNHEY and SMNVEV (reference sequence). Trimming took off 3 bases at V and 2 bases at J, with 9 bases between the two ends. The CDR3: CASSFGSYTDTQYF. CDR3 nucleotide sequence: TGTGCCAGCAGTTTCGGCAGTTACACAGATACGCAGTATTTT.

The chain combines TRBV9 with TRBJ2-7, with D unclear. This CDR3 has 13 residues. V lost 0 bases and J lost 7, with 11 bases in between. Germline loops: CDR1 SGDLS, CDR2 YYNGEE. The CDR3 loop reads CASSVGSLEEQYF. CDR3 nucleotide sequence: TGTGCCAGCAGCGTAGGCTCCCTGGAGGAGCAGTACTTC.

The chain links TRBV5-5 to TRBJ2-1; D tentatively fits TRBD1 or TRBD2 (5 bases each). The CDR3 length is 15 residues. Germline-derived CDR1 and CDR2 are SGHKS and YYEKEE (reference sequence). V lost 2 bases, J lost 2 bases, and 11 bases lay in between. In nucleotides, the CDR3 is TGTGCCAGCAGCTTTGAGAGGGGCCCCTACAATGAGCAGTTCTTC. This encodes CASSFERGPYNEQFF.

The chain employs TRBV28 and TRBJ1-5; the D gene is possibly TRBD1 (5 bases). CDR3 length equals 14 residues. The V and J ends lost 6 bases and 4 bases respectively, with 13 bases between them. The V gene's germline CDR1 is MDHEN and CDR2 SYDVKM. This CDR3 is CASRTRVGNQPQHF. The CDR3 nucleotides read TGTGCCAGCAGGACCAGGGTTGGGAATCAGCCCCAGCATTTT.

The rearrangement joins TRBV29-1 to TRBJ2-1; 12 positions match TRBD2. Germline V gives CDR1 SQVTM, CDR2 ANQGSEA. The J segment lost 6 bases and the V segment lost 5 bases, leaving 2 bases of the junction unmatched. This CDR3 spans 13 amino acids. The CDR3, as DNA: TGCAGCGTTATGACTAGCGGGAGCAATGAGCAGTTCTTC. It yields the protein CSVMTSGSNEQFF.

V gene TRBV4-3 combines with J gene TRBJ2-5; D unclear. CDR1 and CDR2 from the germline V gene are LGHNA and YSLEER. The CDR3 covers 18 residues. V dropped 2 bases and J dropped 1 base, with 20 bases sitting between them. The CDR3 loop reads CASSQSGLGLGIQETQYF. CDR3 bases: TGCGCCAGCAGCCAATCCGGGTTGGGGTTGGGGATCCAAGAGACCCAGTACTTC.

In its sample, this clone was seen a few times. The V call is TRBV4-2, the J call TRBJ1-2, with D unclear. The CDR3 loop spans 14 amino acids. The germline V gene encodes CDR1 LGHNA and CDR2 YNFKEQ. The V and J ends lost 2 bases and 3 bases respectively, with 10 bases between them. The CDR3 here is CASSQRREDYGYTF. The CDR3 nucleotides are TGTGCCAGCAGCCAAAGGCGGGAGGACTATGGCTACACCTTC.

V and J are TRBV7-2 and TRBJ2-7; D not certain. In germline, CDR1 is SGHTA, CDR2 FQGNSA. V was pared by 1 base and J by 6 bases, with 7 bases between. The CDR3 runs to 12 residues. CDR3 sequence reads: CASSLVRGEQYF. DNA for the CDR3: TGTGCCAGCAGCTTAGTTCGTGGCGAGCAGTACTTC.

The genes are TRBV6-1 and TRBJ2-3; D possibly corresponds to TRBD1 (5 bases). The length of the CDR3 is 15 residues. V was clipped by 1 base and J by 2 bases, with 10 bases between them. CDR1 and CDR2 (germline): MNHNS, SASEGT. This chain's CDR3 is CASSEGPTVTDTQYF. CDR3 coding DNA: TGTGCCAGCAGTGAAGGCCCGACAGTCACAGATACGCAGTATTTT.

CDR3 sequence reads: CASSLEPGRGREQYF. DNA of the CDR3: TGCGCCAGCAGCTTGGAACCCGGCAGGGGGCGCGAGCAGTACTTC. This chain uses TRBV5-1 with TRBJ2-7, with 8 bases that match TRBD1. The CDR3 covers 15 residues. Germline V gives CDR1 SGHRS, CDR2 YFSETQ. Trimming removed 0 bases from V and 6 bases from J; junction bases left unmatched: 8.

The V and J genes are TRBV7-3 and TRBJ2-3; 9 positions match TRBD1. Germline-derived CDR1 and CDR2 are SGHTA and FQGTGA. The V segment lost 5 bases and the J segment 2 bases; nucleotides outside the gene matches: 5. The length of the CDR3 is 15 residues. The CDR3 nucleotides read TGTGCCAGCAGCCGGACAGGGGCGGACACAGATACGCAGTATTTT. This encodes CASSRTGADTDTQYF.

V usage is TRBV28 and J usage is TRBJ1-5; no reliable D call. Trimming shortened V by 3 bases and J by 6 bases, and 9 bases separated the two germline ends. Germline CDR1 reads MDHEN; CDR2 reads SYDVKM. There are 13 residues in the CDR3. The CDR3: CASSLVGSQPQHF. As DNA, the CDR3 is TGTGCCAGCAGTTTGGTGGGGAGTCAGCCCCAGCATTTT.

V is TRBV28 and J is TRBJ2-1; no firm D call. This CDR3 contains 14 residues. V was cut by 5 bases and J by 0 bases, with 8 bases left in between. Per germline, CDR1 MDHEN and CDR2 SYDVKM. The CDR3 bases are TGTGCCAGCAGTACGACGGGCTCCTACAATGAGCAGTTCTTC. Translated: CASSTTGSYNEQFF.

This clone was seen only once. The chain employs TRBV5-4 and TRBJ1-5, with 8 bases identical to TRBD1. The CDR3 spans 14 residues. Germline V gives CDR1 SGHNT, CDR2 YYREEE (reference sequence). Unmatched junction bases numbered 6, after V lost 4 bases and J lost 6 bases. Written as DNA, the CDR3 is TGTGCCAGCAGCAAGGGGACAGGCGGTCAGCCCCAGCATTTT. This sequence encodes CASSKGTGGQPQHF.

The chain combines TRBV15 with TRBJ2-7, with a weak D call TRBD1 (6 bases). V was cut by 0 bases and J by 0 bases, with 12 bases left in between. Germline-derived CDR1 and CDR2 are LNHNV and YYDKDF (reference sequence). This CDR3 is built from 16 residues. In DNA, the CDR3 is TGTGCCACCAGCAGAGAGGGGGCAGGTAGCTCCTACGAGCAGTACTTC. Its protein is CATSREGAGSSYEQYF.

CDR3 coding DNA: TGTGCCAGCAGCTTGAAGCAGGAAACCTACGAGCAGTACTTC. Translated: CASSLKQETYEQYF. This rearrangement joins TRBV5-5 to TRBJ2-7; D unresolved. V was cut by 1 base and J by 2 bases, with 10 bases left in between. Germline V CDR1 and CDR2: SGHKS, YYEKEE (reference sequence). CDR3 size: 14 residues.